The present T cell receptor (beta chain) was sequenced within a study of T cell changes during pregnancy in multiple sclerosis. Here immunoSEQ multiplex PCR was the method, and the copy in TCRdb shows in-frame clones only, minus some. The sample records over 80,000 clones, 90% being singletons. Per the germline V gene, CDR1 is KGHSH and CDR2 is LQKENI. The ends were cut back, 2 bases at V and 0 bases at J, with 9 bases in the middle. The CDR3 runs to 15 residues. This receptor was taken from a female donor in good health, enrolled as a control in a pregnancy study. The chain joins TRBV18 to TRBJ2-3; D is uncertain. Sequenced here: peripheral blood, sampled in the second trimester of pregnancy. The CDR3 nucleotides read TGTGCCAGCTCACCATACCAGACTAGCACAGATACGCAGTATTTT. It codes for CASSPYQTSTDTQYF.